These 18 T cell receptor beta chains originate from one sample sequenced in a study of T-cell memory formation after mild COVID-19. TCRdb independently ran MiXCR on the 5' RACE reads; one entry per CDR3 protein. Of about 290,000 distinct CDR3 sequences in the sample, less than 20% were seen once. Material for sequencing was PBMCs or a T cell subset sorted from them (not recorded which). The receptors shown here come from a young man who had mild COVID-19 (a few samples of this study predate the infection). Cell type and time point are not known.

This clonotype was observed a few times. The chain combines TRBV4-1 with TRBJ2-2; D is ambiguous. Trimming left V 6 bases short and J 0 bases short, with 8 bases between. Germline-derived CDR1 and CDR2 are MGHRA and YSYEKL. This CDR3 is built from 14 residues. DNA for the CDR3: TGCGCCAGCAGAGCTGGGGCGAACACCGGGGAGCTGTTTTTT. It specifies CASRAGANTGELFF.

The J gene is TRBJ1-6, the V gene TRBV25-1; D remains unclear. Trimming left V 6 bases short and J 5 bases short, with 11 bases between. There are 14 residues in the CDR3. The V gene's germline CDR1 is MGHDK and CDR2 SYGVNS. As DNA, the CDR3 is TGTGCCAGCAGCCTCCCGGGGAATAATTCACCCCTCCACTTT. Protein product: CASSLPGNNSPLHF.

CDR3 coding DNA: TGTGCCAGCTCACCCCGGACAGAGTCACCTAACTATGGCTACACCTTC. Amino acids: CASSPRTESPNYGYTF. The chain uses TRBV18 and TRBJ1-2, with D perhaps TRBD1 (6 bases). This CDR3 is built from 16 residues. Between the trimmed V and J ends, which lost 3 bases and 0 bases, there was a span of 14 bases. Germline CDR1 is KGHSH and CDR2 is LQKENI. The full variable domain, with the rest looked up from reference TRBV18 and TRBJ1-2, is NAGVMQNPRHLVRRRGQEARLRCSPMKGHSHVYWYRQLPEEGLKFMVYLQKENIIDESGMPKERFSAEFPKEGPSILRIQQVVRGDSAAYFCASSPRTESPNYGYTFGSGTRLTVV.

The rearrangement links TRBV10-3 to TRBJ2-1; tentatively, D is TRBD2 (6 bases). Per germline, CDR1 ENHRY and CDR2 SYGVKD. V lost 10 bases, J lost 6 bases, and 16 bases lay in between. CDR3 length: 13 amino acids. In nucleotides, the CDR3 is TGTGCCACTACCGGGACGGGGGTCAATGAGCAGTTCTTC. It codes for CATTGTGVNEQFF.

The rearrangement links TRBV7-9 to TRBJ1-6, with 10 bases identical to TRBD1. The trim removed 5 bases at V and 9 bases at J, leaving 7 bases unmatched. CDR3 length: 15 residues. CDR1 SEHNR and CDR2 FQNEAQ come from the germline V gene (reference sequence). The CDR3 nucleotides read TGTGCCAGCAGCCCAGCAGGGACAGGGGTTTCACCCCTCCACTTT. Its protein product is CASSPAGTGVSPLHF.

The chain's CDR3 is CASSYSTGPYGYTF. The CDR3 region has the DNA TGTGCCAGCAGTTACTCGACAGGGCCCTATGGCTACACCTTC. The rearrangement links TRBV6-2 or TRBV6-3 to TRBJ1-2; 7 nucleotides match TRBD1. Losses at the gene ends were 0 bases for V and 4 bases for J; bases not matched to a gene: 2. The germline V gene has CDR1 MNHEY and CDR2 SVGEGT. The length of the CDR3 is 14 residues.

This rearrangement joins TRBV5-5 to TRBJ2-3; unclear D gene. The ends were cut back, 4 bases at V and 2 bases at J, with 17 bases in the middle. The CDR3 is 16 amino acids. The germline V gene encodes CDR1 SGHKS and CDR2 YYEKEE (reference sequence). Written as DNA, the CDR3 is TGTGCCAGCAGCGTGACCCGGGCCGGATACACAGATACGCAGTATTTT. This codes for CASSVTRAGYTDTQYF.

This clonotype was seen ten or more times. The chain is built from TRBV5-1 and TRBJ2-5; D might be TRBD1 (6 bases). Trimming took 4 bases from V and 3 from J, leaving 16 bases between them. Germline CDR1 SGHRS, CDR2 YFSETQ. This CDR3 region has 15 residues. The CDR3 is CASSPSRQAKETQYF. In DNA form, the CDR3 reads TGCGCCAGCAGCCCTTCACGACAGGCCAAAGAGACCCAGTACTTC.

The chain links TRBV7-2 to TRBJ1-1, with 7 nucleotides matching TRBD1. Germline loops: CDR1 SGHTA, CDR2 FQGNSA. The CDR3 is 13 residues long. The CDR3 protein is CAVTRQGNTEAFF. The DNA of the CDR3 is TGTGCAGTAACTCGACAGGGGAACACTGAAGCTTTCTTT.

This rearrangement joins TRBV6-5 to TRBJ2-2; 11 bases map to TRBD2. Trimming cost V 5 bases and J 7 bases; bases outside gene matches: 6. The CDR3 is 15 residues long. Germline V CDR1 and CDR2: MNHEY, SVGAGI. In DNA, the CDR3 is TGTGCCAGCAGTCCTCGACTAGCGGGGCTCGGGGAGCTGTTTTTT. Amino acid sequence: CASSPRLAGLGELFF.

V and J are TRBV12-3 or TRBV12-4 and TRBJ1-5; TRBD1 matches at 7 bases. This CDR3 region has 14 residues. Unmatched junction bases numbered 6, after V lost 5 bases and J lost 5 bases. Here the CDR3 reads CASSMTGRDQPQHF. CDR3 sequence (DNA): TGTGCCAGCAGTATGACAGGGAGGGATCAGCCCCAGCATTTT.

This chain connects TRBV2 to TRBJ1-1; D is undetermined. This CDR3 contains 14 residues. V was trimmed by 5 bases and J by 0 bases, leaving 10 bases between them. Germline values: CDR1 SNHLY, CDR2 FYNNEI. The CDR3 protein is CASSLSLMNTEAFF. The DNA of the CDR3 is TGTGCCAGCAGTCTGTCTCTTATGAACACTGAAGCTTTCTTT.

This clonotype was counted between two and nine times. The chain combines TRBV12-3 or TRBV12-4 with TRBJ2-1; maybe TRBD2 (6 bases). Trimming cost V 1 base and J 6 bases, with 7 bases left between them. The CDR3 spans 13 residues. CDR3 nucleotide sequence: TGTGCCAGCAGTTTAGTGGGACTCAATGAGCAGTTCTTC. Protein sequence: CASSLVGLNEQFF.

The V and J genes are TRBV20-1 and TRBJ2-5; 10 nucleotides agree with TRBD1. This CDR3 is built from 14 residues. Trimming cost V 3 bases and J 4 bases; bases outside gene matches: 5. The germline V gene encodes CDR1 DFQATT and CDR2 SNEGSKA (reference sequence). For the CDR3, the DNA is TGCAGTGCTAGGGATGGACAGGGGGGAGAGACCCAGTACTTC. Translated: CSARDGQGGETQYF.

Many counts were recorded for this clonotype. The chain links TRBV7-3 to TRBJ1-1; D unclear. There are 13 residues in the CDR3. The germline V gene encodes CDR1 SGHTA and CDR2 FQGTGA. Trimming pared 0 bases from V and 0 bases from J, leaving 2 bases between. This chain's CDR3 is CASSLTLNTEAFF. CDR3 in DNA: TGTGCCAGCAGCTTAACGTTGAACACTGAAGCTTTCTTT.

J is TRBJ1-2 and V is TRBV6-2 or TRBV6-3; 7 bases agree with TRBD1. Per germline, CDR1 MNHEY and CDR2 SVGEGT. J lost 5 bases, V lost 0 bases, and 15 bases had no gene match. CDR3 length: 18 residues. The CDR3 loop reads CASSYSNGATGSGYGYTF. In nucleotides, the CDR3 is TGTGCCAGCAGTTACTCGAATGGTGCGACAGGGAGTGGATATGGCTACACCTTC.

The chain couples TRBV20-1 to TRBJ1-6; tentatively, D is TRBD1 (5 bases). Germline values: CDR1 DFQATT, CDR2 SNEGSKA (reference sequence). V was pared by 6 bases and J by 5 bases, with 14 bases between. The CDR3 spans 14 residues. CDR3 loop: CSASEQANNSPLHF. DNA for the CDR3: TGCAGTGCAAGCGAACAGGCAAATAATTCACCCCTCCACTTT.

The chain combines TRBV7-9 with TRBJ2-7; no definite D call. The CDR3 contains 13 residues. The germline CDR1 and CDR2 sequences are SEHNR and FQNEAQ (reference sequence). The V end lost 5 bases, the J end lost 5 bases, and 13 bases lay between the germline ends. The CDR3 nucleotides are TGTGCCAGCAGCCCTACACTAAGCGACGAGCAGTACTTC. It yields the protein CASSPTLSDEQYF.